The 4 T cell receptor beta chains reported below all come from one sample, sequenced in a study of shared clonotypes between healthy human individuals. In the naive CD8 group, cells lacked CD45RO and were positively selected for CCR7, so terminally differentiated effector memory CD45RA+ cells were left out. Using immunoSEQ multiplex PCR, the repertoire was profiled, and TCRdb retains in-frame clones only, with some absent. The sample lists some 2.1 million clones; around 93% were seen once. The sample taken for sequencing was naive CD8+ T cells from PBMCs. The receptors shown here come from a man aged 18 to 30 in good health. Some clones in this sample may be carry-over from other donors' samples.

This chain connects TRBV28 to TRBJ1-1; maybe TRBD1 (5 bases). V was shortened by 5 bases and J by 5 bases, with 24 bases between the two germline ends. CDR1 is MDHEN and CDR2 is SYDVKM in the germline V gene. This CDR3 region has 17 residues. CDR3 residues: CASSPPTYSRVSTEAFF. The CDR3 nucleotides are TGTGCCAGCAGTCCACCCACTTATAGCAGGGTTAGTACTGAAGCTTTCTTT.

CDR3 bases: TGTGCCAGCAGCTCACAGGCTGTCTACGAGCAGTACTTC. This sequence encodes CASSSQAVYEQYF. V usage is TRBV7-8 and J usage is TRBJ2-7; D perhaps matches TRBD1 (5 bases). This CDR3 is 13 amino acids long. V shed 4 bases and J shed 3 bases, with 10 bases lying between them. CDR1 and CDR2 from the germline V gene are SGHVS and FQNEAQ.

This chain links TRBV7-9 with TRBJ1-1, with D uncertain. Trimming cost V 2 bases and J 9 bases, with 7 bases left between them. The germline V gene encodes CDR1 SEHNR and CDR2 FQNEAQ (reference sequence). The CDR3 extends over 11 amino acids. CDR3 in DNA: TGTGCCAGCAGCTTATTTGGTCAAGCTTTCTTT. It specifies CASSLFGQAFF.

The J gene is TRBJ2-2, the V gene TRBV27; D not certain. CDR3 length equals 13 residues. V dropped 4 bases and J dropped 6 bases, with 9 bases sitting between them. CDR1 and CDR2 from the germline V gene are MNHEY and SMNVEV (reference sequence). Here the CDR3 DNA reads TGTGCCAGCAGTTCCTCATCCGCCGGGGAGCTGTTTTTT. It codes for CASSSSSAGELFF.